These 25 T cell receptor beta chains were sequenced from one sample in a study of shared clonotypes between healthy human individuals (dated by TCRdb to the early 2020s). Library generation was performed with the immunoSEQ multiplex PCR assay. TCRdb provides this immuneACCESS table in a form limited to in-frame rearrangements. Some clones are lacking; in checked studies, under half of them reflect an unresolved V gene, and why the rest are absent is not known. Recorded for this sample are approximately 1.5 million clones; approximately 98.5% of them occurred a single time. The ten top clones hold around 0.38% of the sample. What was sequenced was naive CD4+ T cells sorted from blood. The sample's cell subset or site, from its label and the paper: CD45RA+ positively selected. The receptors come from a man aged 30 to 45 in good health.

The rearrangement links TRBV28 to TRBJ1-5; no firm D call. Trimming removed 8 bases at V and 7 bases at J, with 9 bases between. CDR1 MDHEN and CDR2 SYDVKM come from the germline V gene. CDR3 size: 11 residues. The CDR3 DNA reads as TGTGCCAGCGGAAAGAGACAGCCCCAGCATTTT. This gives the protein CASGKRQPQHF.

CDR3 sequence reads: CASTSGVGDTQYF. CDR3 DNA: TGTGCCAGCACATCAGGAGTCGGGGATACGCAGTATTTT. This chain links TRBV6-6 with TRBJ2-3; D gene unclear. Germline CDR1 is MNHNY and CDR2 is SVGAGI (reference sequence). Trimming took off 7 bases at V and 6 bases at J, with 14 bases between the two ends. The CDR3 extends over 13 amino acids.

Turning to this clone: Other DNA sequences in this sample translate to the same CDR3. V gene TRBV29-1 combines with J gene TRBJ2-5; no firm D call. Trimming removed 4 bases at V and 5 bases at J, with 2 bases between. The CDR3 has 9 residues. CDR1 SQVTM and CDR2 ANQGSEA come from the germline V gene. The DNA of the CDR3 is TGCAGCGTTGCCGAGACCCAGTACTTC. Protein product: CSVAETQYF.

This clone has only one observation. This sequence joins TRBV5-1 and TRBJ1-1, with D possibly TRBD1 on 6 matching bases. Per the germline V gene, CDR1 is SGHRS and CDR2 is YFSETQ. Trimming took off 0 bases at V and 3 bases at J, with 12 bases between the two ends. This CDR3 comprises 15 residues. CDR3 sequence reads: CASSLGVRGYTEAFF. In DNA form, the CDR3 reads TGCGCCAGCAGCTTGGGGGTCAGGGGCTACACTGAAGCTTTCTTT. The whole variable domain, remainder taken from reference TRBV5-1 and TRBJ1-1, is KAGVTQTPRYLIKTRGQQVTLSCSPISGHRSVSWYQQTPGQGLQFLFEYFSETQRNKGNFPGRFSGRQFSNSRSEMNVSTLELGDSALYLCASSLGVRGYTEAFFGQGTRLTVV.

This sequence joins TRBV7-9 and TRBJ2-1; TRBD1 aligns across 8 bases. Germline V gene data show CDR1 as SEHNR and CDR2 as FQNEAQ (reference sequence). Trimming removed 1 base from V and 6 bases from J; junction bases left unmatched: 5. The CDR3 spans 15 residues. CDR3 sequence reads: CASSLGWDRSNEQFF. The CDR3 coding sequence is TGTGCCAGCAGCTTAGGGTGGGACAGGAGCAATGAGCAGTTCTTC.

The genes are TRBV27 and TRBJ2-7; TRBD2 agrees at 14 bases. Germline trimming cut 5 bases from V and 5 bases from J; bases unmatched to any gene: 11. Germline assignment: CDR1 MNHEY and CDR2 SMNVEV (reference sequence). This CDR3 region has 17 residues. Here the CDR3 reads CASSLPEMGLAGDEQYF. The CDR3 DNA is TGTGCCAGCAGTCTACCCGAGATGGGACTAGCGGGAGACGAGCAGTACTTC.

A word on this clone: Germline and junction disagree at one end, which may indicate a read error. The rearrangement links TRBV7-7 to TRBJ2-7; 8 bases are shared with TRBD1. Looked up from germline, CDR1 is SSHAT and CDR2 is FNYEAQ (reference sequence). This CDR3 comprises 15 residues. The CDR3 bases are TGTGCTAGCAGCTTAGCTCAGGGGGCGCGCTACGAGCAGTACTTC. Protein: CASSLAQGARYEQYF.

This clone has just a few counts. The sample carries other DNA sequences with the same CDR3. The chain recombines TRBV28 with TRBJ2-7; D remains unclear. The CDR3 is 10 residues long. V was clipped by 5 bases and J by 3 bases, with 2 bases between them. CDR1 MDHEN and CDR2 SYDVKM come from the germline V gene. The CDR3 reads CASSHYEQYF. CDR3 DNA sequence: TGTGCCAGCAGTCACTACGAGCAGTACTTC.

This chain uses TRBV19 with TRBJ1-4; TRBD1 matches at 10 bases. CDR3 length equals 13 residues. The V gene end was trimmed by 4 bases and the J gene end by 8 bases; junction bases not matched to a gene: 1. The V gene's germline CDR1 is LNHDA and CDR2 SQIVND (reference sequence). The CDR3 loop reads CASSTTGGEKLFF. The CDR3 DNA reads TGTGCCAGTAGTACGACAGGGGGCGAAAAACTGTTTTTT.

A single count supports this clone. The chain recombines TRBV10-3 with TRBJ2-5, with 9 bases matching TRBD1. J was trimmed by 5 bases and V by 2 bases; bases with no gene match: 6. Germline CDR1 ENHRY, CDR2 SYGVKD. This CDR3 is built from 15 residues. The CDR3 DNA reads as TGTGCCATCAGTGAGGGACAGGGGAGGTTGGAGACCCAGTACTTC. Translation gives CAISEGQGRLETQYF.

This chain uses TRBV6-5 with TRBJ1-5, with TRBD1 identical over 9 bases. Germline V gene sequence: CDR1 MNHEY, CDR2 SVGAGI. The trim removed 2 bases at V and 4 bases at J, leaving 3 bases unmatched. This CDR3 contains 15 residues. CDR3: CASSYGTGINQPQHF. The CDR3 DNA is TGTGCCAGCAGTTACGGGACAGGGATAAATCAGCCCCAGCATTTT.

J is TRBJ2-7 and V is TRBV15; maybe TRBD1 (5 bases). Germline values: CDR1 LNHNV, CDR2 YYDKDF (reference sequence). CDR3 length equals 13 residues. V lost 0 bases and J lost 6, with 9 bases in between. CDR3 sequence reads: CATSRDQGAEQYF. DNA for the CDR3: TGTGCCACCAGCAGAGATCAAGGGGCCGAGCAGTACTTC.

This clone has only one observation. V is TRBV4-1 and J is TRBJ2-1; 11 bases line up with TRBD2. The CDR3 has 18 amino acids. The J segment lost 0 bases and the V segment lost 1 base, leaving 5 bases of the junction unmatched. Germline CDR1 MGHRA, CDR2 YSYEKL. The CDR3 DNA reads TGCGCCAGCAGCCAAGGACTAGCGGGACTCGGCTCCTACAATGAGCAGTTCTTC. Its translation is CASSQGLAGLGSYNEQFF.

The CDR3 DNA follows: TGTGCCAGCAGCTTAGGGGTGGTCGGGGGTACGCCCTCCTACGAGCAGTACTTC. Protein sequence: CASSLGVVGGTPSYEQYF. This chain connects TRBV7-9 to TRBJ2-7, with D possibly matching TRBD2 (6 bases). This CDR3 region has 18 residues. Germline V gene sequence: CDR1 SEHNR, CDR2 FQNEAQ (reference sequence). V gave up 1 base and J gave up 0 bases, with 19 bases separating them.

A word on this clone: The sample carries other DNA sequences with the same CDR3. The rearrangement uses TRBV6-5 and TRBJ2-7; D remains ambiguous. Looked up from germline, CDR1 is MNHEY and CDR2 is SVGAGI. The CDR3 totals 15 residues. The germline V and J ends were trimmed by 0 bases and 0 bases, with 9 bases remaining between them. This CDR3 is CASSYSLAGSYEQYF. The CDR3 DNA sequence: TGTGCCAGCAGTTACTCCCTTGCCGGCTCCTACGAGCAGTACTTC.

V gene TRBV7-2 combines with J gene TRBJ2-7; D ambiguous. Trimming pared 4 bases from V and 5 bases from J, leaving 9 bases between. The germline V gene encodes CDR1 SGHTA and CDR2 FQGNSA. The CDR3 extends over 12 amino acids. The CDR3 DNA is TGTGCCAGCAGCTCAGGCCGACACGAGCAGTACTTC. This translates into CASSSGRHEQYF. Using reference TRBV7-2 and TRBJ2-7 for the parts outside the CDR3, the full variable domain is GAGVSQSPSNKVTEKGKDVELRCDPISGHTALYWYRQSLGQGLEFLIYFQGNSAPDKSGLPSDRFSAERTGGSVSTLTIQRTQQEDSAVYLCASSSGRHEQYFGPGTRLTVT.

The chain joins TRBV11-2 to TRBJ2-5; no definite D call. The length of the CDR3 is 12 residues. CDR1 is SGHAT and CDR2 is FQNNGV in the germline V gene. V dropped 2 bases and J dropped 10 bases, with 11 bases sitting between them. CDR3: CASSLYQSGQYF. Here the CDR3 DNA reads TGTGCCAGCAGCTTATACCAAAGTGGCCAGTACTTC.

The gene calls are TRBV18 and TRBJ1-1, with a possible D match to TRBD1 (6 bases). V dropped 5 bases and J dropped 1 base, with 8 bases sitting between them. The CDR3 contains 13 residues. The V gene's germline CDR1 is KGHSH and CDR2 LQKENI. The CDR3 is CASSTTGNTEAFF. The CDR3 DNA reads TGTGCCAGCTCAACGACAGGGAACACTGAAGCTTTCTTT.

With regard to this clone: A read error may explain this, as a much larger clone is one base away. In the same sample, other DNA sequences code for this CDR3. This chain links TRBV2 with TRBJ2-6; D gene ambiguous. Germline V lookup: CDR1 SNHLY, CDR2 FYNNEI. V was pared by 3 bases and J by 0 bases, with 3 bases between. The CDR3 totals 14 residues. The CDR3 DNA is TGTGCCAGCAGTGACGACTCTGGGGCCAACGTCCTGACTTTC. Residues: CASSDDSGANVLTF.

The chain links TRBV10-3 to TRBJ1-2; D gene ambiguous. Trimming cost V 3 bases and J 4 bases, with 12 bases left between them. The CDR3 is 14 amino acids. Germline V gene data show CDR1 as ENHRY and CDR2 as SYGVKD. This CDR3 is CAISDRLGGYGYTF. DNA for the CDR3: TGTGCCATCAGTGATCGGCTGGGCGGCTATGGCTACACCTTC.

This chain joins TRBV18 and TRBJ1-3; no reliable D call. The CDR3 length is 15 residues. Germline CDR1 and CDR2: KGHSH and LQKENI. The V gene lost 3 bases and the J gene lost 4 bases, with 13 bases spanning the gap. CDR3 amino acids: CASSPYGHQGNTIYF. DNA for the CDR3: TGTGCCAGCTCACCTTACGGGCATCAAGGAAACACCATATATTTT.

The chain is built from TRBV27 and TRBJ1-4, with a weak D call TRBD1 (5 bases). With 2 bases removed from V and 8 bases from J, the gap between germline ends came to 12 bases. The CDR3 extends over 14 amino acids. CDR1 and CDR2 from the germline V gene are MNHEY and SMNVEV (reference sequence). For the CDR3, the DNA is TGTGCCAGCAGTTTACTCGGGGGAACGGAAAAACTGTTTTTT. It yields the protein CASSLLGGTEKLFF.

About this clone itself: At the DNA level, this CDR3 is encoded by other sequences in the same sample as well. V usage is TRBV5-1 and J usage is TRBJ1-3; D gene ambiguous. The germline V gene has CDR1 SGHRS and CDR2 YFSETQ. Between the trimmed V and J ends, which lost 2 bases and 3 bases, there was a span of 3 bases. The CDR3 is 12 amino acids. The CDR3 DNA follows: TGCGCCAGCAGCTTCAGTGGAAACACCATATATTTT. It is translated as CASSFSGNTIYF.

A single count supports this clone. This chain connects TRBV19 to TRBJ2-7; 8 positions agree with TRBD1. This CDR3 is 16 amino acids long. The ends lost 6 bases at V and 0 bases at J; junction bases unmatched: 10. CDR1 and CDR2 (germline): LNHDA, SQIVND (reference sequence). CDR3 DNA: TGTGCCAGTAGACGGACAGGGCCACCTGACTCCTACGAGCAGTACTTC. As protein: CASRRTGPPDSYEQYF.

Worth noting for this clone: Other DNA sequences from this sample encode an identical CDR3 as well. This chain joins TRBV5-1 and TRBJ2-3; the D is unclear. This CDR3 has 12 residues. The germline V gene has CDR1 SGHRS and CDR2 YFSETQ. Trimming removed 0 bases at V and 5 bases at J, with 4 bases between. The CDR3 DNA reads as TGCGCCAGCAGCTTGGATAAAGATACGCAGTATTTT. This translates into CASSLDKDTQYF.